This entry describes one T cell receptor (beta chain). Its antigen target is currently unknown. There are no base qualities to consult, and no much larger clone falls within one base. Including the terminal cysteine and phenylalanine, the CDR3 comprises 14 residues. The retained sequence is limited to the CDR3, 42 bases, with the frame set at the first base. The germline ends are 10 bases apart after V is trimmed by 0 bases and J by 5 bases. CDR1 and CDR2 (LGHNA, YNFKEQ) derive from the germline V gene. The data belong to a study of blood T cells in healthy people across ages (dated by TCRdb to the mid-2010s). With respect to the entire study: Template switching captured roughly one uniquely barcoded TCR beta cDNA molecule per two T cells in model experiments. The study measured age-related changes in TCR beta repertoire diversity using deep sequencing normalized with unique cDNA molecular identifiers. Four age groups were formed from the donors: young (average roughly 15 years), middle-aged (approximately 40), aged (62) and long-lived (about 80). To avoid experimental bias, donors of different ages were spread randomly across the sequencing lanes. Using the same blood draw, the study looked at two additional independent replicas of 1 million unique cDNA reads for two donors, one aged 18 to 30 and the other aged 80 or older. Here is what the overall study found, with its caveats: Estimates of total diversity based on one million sequenced T cells were considered lower bounds and underestimates. Donor CMV infection status was unknown, potentially confounding age-related changes in expanded clonotypes. Compared with the aged group, the long-lived group had more naive CD4+ T cells, fewer expanded clones and increased TCR diversity, a pattern suggesting age selection. Observed TCR beta diversity per million T cells fell roughly linearly with age, and a significant reduction was already apparent by age roughly 40. There was a strong correlation between observed TCR beta diversity and the percentage of naive T cells measured by flow cytometry. Bulk unsorted PBMC profiling prevented conclusive comparison of naive and antigen-experienced compartments.

Library preparation used 5' RACE. The second PCR ran for roughly 7 to 12 cycles and used a J-beta primer mix along with a sample-barcoded 5' primer. Each TCR beta cDNA molecule received a unique molecular identifier from a template-switch 5' adaptor carrying 12 random nucleotides. Each sample yielded at least 2.5 million CDR3-containing paired-end reads. First-strand cDNA synthesis was performed from all RNA using the Mint cDNA synthesis kit, with priming by a TRBC-specific oligonucleotide. Following uracil-DNA glycosylase treatment, a first 18-cycle PCR with universal primers M1SS and BC2_uni_R was performed on all cDNA. In the original analysis: For normalization, 1 million high-quality reads, each with a distinct molecular identifier, were randomly selected from each sample. Instead of being binned into consensus sequences, reads that shared molecular identifiers were thrown out. MiTCR, run with a Q25 quality threshold and the strictest error-elimination algorithm, handled CDR3 identification, clonotype clustering and error correction. A nonparametric unseen species model with Euler transformation was used to estimate a lower bound on total TCR beta diversity. Using fastp at Q25 and MiXCR, TCRdb reprocessed the public reads and kept productive beta chains. Every distinct CDR3 protein forms one entry, paired with its most common genes and DNA. The V and J calls were not made by the authors but by TCRdb's processing. The sample records 1,800,000 or so distinct CDR3 sequences, about two fifths of which are singletons. Under 25% of the sample belongs to the ten largest clones.

The 39 donors, aged roughly 6 to 95 years, were systemically healthy Caucasian individuals from Russia. Each donor gave around 9.5 milliliters of peripheral blood, collected into EDTA-treated Vacutainer tubes. Ficoll-Paque density-gradient centrifugation was used to isolate PBMCs, with at least 6.5 million per sample. Total RNA was extracted from PBMCs with Trizol reagent, with at least 5 micrograms obtained per sample. The percentages of naive CD45RAhigh/CD27high T cells were determined by flow cytometry on a PBMC aliquot from every donor. This TCR derives from a human donor in good health. Here the chain combines TRBV4-2 and TRBJ2-5, and the D gene may be TRBD1, 5 bases matching. Material for sequencing was blood. The CDR3 sequence is CASSQDWGVETQYF. In nucleotide form, the sequence is TGTGCCAGCAGCCAAGATTGGGGCGTTGAGACCCAGTACTTC.